Following are 20 T cell receptor beta chains from one sample sequenced in a study of blood T cell repertoires in COVID-19 (dated by TCRdb to 2018 to 2021). The library was obtained by the immunoSEQ multiplex PCR assay. In TCRdb, the immuneACCESS table is reduced to in-frame sequences with V and J assigned. These tables do not hold every clone; where another copy was compared, an unresolved V gene accounts for under half, and the others remain unexplained. In all, the sample holds fewer than 70,000 clones, and 85% to 90% of those were seen once. Together, the top ten hold about 2.9% of the sample. The sample was peripheral blood. The receptors originated from a middle-aged man with acute or convalescent COVID-19.

The V gene is TRBV6-4, the J gene TRBJ2-2, with D possibly matching TRBD1 (7 bases). Germline-derived CDR1 and CDR2 are MRHNA and SNTAGT. Trimming removed 9 bases from V and 0 bases from J, with 17 bases in between. This CDR3 contains 16 residues. CDR3 sequence reads: CASRDQGGANTGELFF. The CDR3 DNA follows: TGTGCCAGTAGAGATCAGGGGGGAGCGAACACCGGGGAGCTGTTTTTT.

The chain joins TRBV3-1 (or the pseudogene TRBV3-2) to TRBJ1-3, with TRBD1 identical over 7 bases. The CDR3 sequence is 15 residues long. V lost 0 bases, J lost 2 bases, and 1 base stayed unmatched. The germline V gene has CDR1 LGHDT and CDR2 YNNKEL (reference sequence). The DNA for the CDR3 is TGTGCCAGCAGCCAAGAAGGGGGCGCTGGAAACACCATATATTTT. Its translation is CASSQEGGAGNTIYF.

The chain links TRBV5-5 to TRBJ2-3; possibly TRBD1 for D (5 bases). Germline V gene data show CDR1 as SGHKS and CDR2 as YYEKEE (reference sequence). The V gene lost 4 bases and the J gene lost 0 bases, with 18 bases spanning the gap. The CDR3 runs 17 residues. CDR3 protein: CASSTRQYLTSTDTQYF. The CDR3 nucleotides are TGTGCCAGCAGCACCCGACAGTACCTAACTAGCACAGATACGCAGTATTTT.

V gene TRBV28 combines with J gene TRBJ1-1; 9 bases map to TRBD1. V dropped 5 bases and J dropped 7; count of bases not matched to a gene: 14. This CDR3 contains 16 residues. The germline V gene encodes CDR1 MDHEN and CDR2 SYDVKM. The CDR3 loop reads CASSPSPTGGKGEAFF. CDR3 coding DNA: TGTGCCAGCAGTCCGTCACCGACAGGGGGTAAGGGTGAAGCTTTCTTT.

This chain links TRBV25-1 with TRBJ2-5; D gene uncertain. Between the trimmed V and J ends, which lost 2 bases and 6 bases, there was a span of 7 bases. Germline lookup yields CDR1 MGHDK and CDR2 SYGVNS. This CDR3 has 12 amino acids. The CDR3 DNA sequence: TGTGCCAGCAGTGAACTATTTCAGACCCAGTACTTC. Protein: CASSELFQTQYF.

The chain has TRBV7-6 and TRBJ2-7, with TRBD2 matching 7 bases. CDR1 and CDR2 (germline): SGHVS, FNYEAQ. The V gene end was trimmed by 1 base and the J gene end by 3 bases; junction bases not matched to a gene: 12. This CDR3 contains 17 residues. The CDR3, as DNA: TGTGCCAGCAGCTTAGGCGGTGGGAGGGAGGTGGACTACGAGCAGTACTTC. Amino acids: CASSLGGGREVDYEQYF.

The chain uses TRBV19 and TRBJ2-5, with 10 bases lining up with TRBD2. This CDR3 is built from 17 residues. Germline lookup yields CDR1 LNHDA and CDR2 SQIVND (reference sequence). Losses at the gene ends were 2 bases for V and 1 base for J; bases not matched to a gene: 7. The CDR3 reads CASSILAGARSQETQYF. In DNA form, the CDR3 reads TGTGCCAGTAGTATACTAGCGGGAGCCAGAAGCCAAGAGACCCAGTACTTC.

The chain has TRBV19 and TRBJ2-2; TRBD2 matches 8 bases. Germline values: CDR1 LNHDA, CDR2 SQIVND (reference sequence). J gave up 1 base and V 11 bases, and 12 bases lay outside the gene matches. There are 16 residues in the CDR3. The CDR3 loop reads CAATTGGAGNTGELFF. CDR3 bases: TGTGCCGCCACAACGGGGGGGGCAGGGAACACCGGGGAGCTGTTTTTT.

This clone showed up just once. The chain has TRBV19 and TRBJ1-1; weak D call: TRBD1 (5 bases). The V gene's germline CDR1 is LNHDA and CDR2 SQIVND (reference sequence). The CDR3 totals 15 residues. The ends were cut back, 5 bases at V and 2 bases at J, with 15 bases in the middle. The CDR3: CASSPRRGVNTEAFF. CDR3 coding DNA: TGTGCCAGTAGTCCCAGGAGGGGCGTTAACACTGAAGCTTTCTTT.

The V and J genes are TRBV6-1 and TRBJ2-1; TRBD1 aligns across 8 bases. Germline V gene sequence: CDR1 MNHNS, CDR2 SASEGT. This CDR3 is built from 16 residues. The ends lost 0 bases at V and 8 bases at J; junction bases unmatched: 9. In nucleotides, the CDR3 is TGTGCCAGCAGTGAAGCGGGTGGACAGGGCCGTGATGAGCAGTTCTTC. The encoded protein is CASSEAGGQGRDEQFF.

This chain connects TRBV30 to TRBJ2-2, with 11 bases aligning to TRBD2. J gave up 5 bases and V 3 bases, and 5 bases lay outside the gene matches. Germline-derived CDR1 and CDR2 are GTSNPN and SVGIG (reference sequence). The CDR3 has 15 amino acids. The CDR3: CAWRGLAERTGELFF. DNA for the CDR3: TGTGCCTGGAGGGGACTAGCGGAAAGAACCGGGGAGCTGTTTTTT.

This clone occurred once. V gene TRBV5-1 combines with J gene TRBJ1-2, with D unresolved. The CDR3 is 12 residues long. Germline CDR1 and CDR2: SGHRS and YFSETQ. V was shortened by 0 bases and J by 8 bases, with 8 bases between the two germline ends. The CDR3 loop reads CASSLGGVGYTF. As DNA, the CDR3 is TGCGCCAGCAGCTTGGGAGGCGTGGGCTACACCTTC.

This chain connects TRBV24-1 to TRBJ1-2; TRBD1 aligns across 9 bases. The germline CDR1 and CDR2 sequences are KGHDR and SFDVKD. The V segment lost 3 bases and the J segment 7 bases; nucleotides outside the gene matches: 2. This CDR3 has 13 residues. This CDR3 reads CATSDGQGSGYTF. In DNA form, the CDR3 reads TGTGCCACCAGTGATGGACAGGGGTCTGGCTACACCTTC.

V gene TRBV5-1 combines with J gene TRBJ2-1; possible D gene TRBD2, 7 bases. Per the germline V gene, CDR1 is SGHRS and CDR2 is YFSETQ. Trimming removed 4 bases from V and 7 bases from J, with 21 bases in between. The CDR3 runs to 16 residues. CDR3 in amino acids: CASSQTRGGGVNEQFF. CDR3 nucleotide sequence: TGCGCCAGCAGCCAGACTCGCGGGGGCGGGGTAAATGAGCAGTTCTTC. The whole variable domain, filled in from reference TRBV5-1 and TRBJ2-1, reads KAGVTQTPRYLIKTRGQQVTLSCSPISGHRSVSWYQQTPGQGLQFLFEYFSETQRNKGNFPGRFSGRQFSNSRSEMNVSTLELGDSALYLCASSQTRGGGVNEQFFGPGTRLTVL.

The chain combines TRBV5-4 with TRBJ2-3; maybe TRBD1 (6 bases). CDR1 is SGHNT, CDR2 YYREEE, per germline (reference sequence). The CDR3 extends over 13 amino acids. Trimming stripped 4 bases from V and 6 bases from J, with 12 bases between. CDR3 sequence (DNA): TGTGCCAGCAGCATTGCAGGGGTCGATACGCAGTATTTT. Protein sequence: CASSIAGVDTQYF.

This clone came up once. The chain carries TRBV27 and TRBJ2-2, with D maybe TRBD2 (5 bases). Germline V CDR1 and CDR2: MNHEY, SMNVEV (reference sequence). CDR3 length: 13 residues. V lost 7 bases, J lost 0 bases, and 6 bases lay in between. This chain's CDR3 is CASKEANTGELFF. As DNA, the CDR3 is TGTGCCAGCAAGGAGGCGAACACCGGGGAGCTGTTTTTT.

The rearrangement joins TRBV6-2 or TRBV6-3 to TRBJ1-3, with D unclear. Per the germline V gene, CDR1 is MNHEY and CDR2 is SVGEGT. The V and J ends lost 5 bases and 8 bases respectively, with 10 bases between them. This CDR3 spans 12 amino acids. The CDR3 here is CASSRRMDTIYF. The CDR3 nucleotides read TGTGCCAGCAGTCGTAGAATGGACACCATATATTTT.

The chain's CDR3 is CASRASGTGELFF. CDR3 DNA: TGTGCTAGCAGGGCTAGCGGGACCGGGGAGCTGTTTTTT. The chain carries TRBV12-5 and TRBJ2-2; 8 bases match TRBD2. Per germline, CDR1 LGHNT and CDR2 FRNRAP. CDR3 size: 13 residues. Trimming cost V 9 bases and J 5 bases; bases outside gene matches: 5.

The chain links TRBV27 to TRBJ1-3; D is undetermined. CDR1 MNHEY and CDR2 SMNVEV come from the germline V gene (reference sequence). Trimming took 5 bases from V and 0 from J, leaving 11 bases between them. The CDR3 has 15 residues. This CDR3 reads CASSPSGVSGNTIYF. Written as DNA, the CDR3 is TGTGCCAGCAGTCCCAGCGGAGTCTCTGGAAACACCATATATTTT.

The rearrangement links TRBV28 to TRBJ2-5; D not certain. CDR3 length: 11 amino acids. Germline CDR1 is MDHEN and CDR2 is SYDVKM. Between the trimmed V and J ends, which lost 2 bases and 7 bases, there was a span of 5 bases. The DNA of the CDR3 is TGTGCCAGCAGTTTAAGGAGGACCCAGTACTTC. Translation: CASSLRRTQYF. The variable domain in full, with the rest retrieved from reference TRBV28 and TRBJ2-5, is DVKVTQSSRYLVKRTGEKVFLECVQDMDHENMFWYRQDPGLGLRLIYFSYDVKMKEKGDIPEGYSVSREKKERFSLILESASTNQTSMYLCASSLRRTQYFGPGTRLLVL.